This record concerns one T cell receptor (beta chain) sequence. These data come from a study of cytomegalovirus exposure and HLA in healthy donors. 13 Jbeta primers and 60 Vbeta primers were used for the PCR. TCRdb's copy holds only in-frame clones and misses some; the assay was immunoSEQ multiplex PCR. The table records some 170,000 clones, about 86% of them present only once. This receptor was obtained from a woman aged 25 to 45 in good health and CMV-seronegative. The sequencing sample was made of PBMCs.

Written as DNA, the CDR3 is TGTGCCAGCAAGGGGGCGAATTTAGACAACACAGATACGCAGTATTTT. It is translated as CASKGANLDNTDTQYF. This chain links TRBV27 with TRBJ2-3; 7 bases are a match to TRBD1. Germline lookup yields CDR1 MNHEY and CDR2 SMNVEV (reference sequence). Trimming took 7 bases from V and 2 from J; bases not matched to a gene: 12. The CDR3 has 16 amino acids.